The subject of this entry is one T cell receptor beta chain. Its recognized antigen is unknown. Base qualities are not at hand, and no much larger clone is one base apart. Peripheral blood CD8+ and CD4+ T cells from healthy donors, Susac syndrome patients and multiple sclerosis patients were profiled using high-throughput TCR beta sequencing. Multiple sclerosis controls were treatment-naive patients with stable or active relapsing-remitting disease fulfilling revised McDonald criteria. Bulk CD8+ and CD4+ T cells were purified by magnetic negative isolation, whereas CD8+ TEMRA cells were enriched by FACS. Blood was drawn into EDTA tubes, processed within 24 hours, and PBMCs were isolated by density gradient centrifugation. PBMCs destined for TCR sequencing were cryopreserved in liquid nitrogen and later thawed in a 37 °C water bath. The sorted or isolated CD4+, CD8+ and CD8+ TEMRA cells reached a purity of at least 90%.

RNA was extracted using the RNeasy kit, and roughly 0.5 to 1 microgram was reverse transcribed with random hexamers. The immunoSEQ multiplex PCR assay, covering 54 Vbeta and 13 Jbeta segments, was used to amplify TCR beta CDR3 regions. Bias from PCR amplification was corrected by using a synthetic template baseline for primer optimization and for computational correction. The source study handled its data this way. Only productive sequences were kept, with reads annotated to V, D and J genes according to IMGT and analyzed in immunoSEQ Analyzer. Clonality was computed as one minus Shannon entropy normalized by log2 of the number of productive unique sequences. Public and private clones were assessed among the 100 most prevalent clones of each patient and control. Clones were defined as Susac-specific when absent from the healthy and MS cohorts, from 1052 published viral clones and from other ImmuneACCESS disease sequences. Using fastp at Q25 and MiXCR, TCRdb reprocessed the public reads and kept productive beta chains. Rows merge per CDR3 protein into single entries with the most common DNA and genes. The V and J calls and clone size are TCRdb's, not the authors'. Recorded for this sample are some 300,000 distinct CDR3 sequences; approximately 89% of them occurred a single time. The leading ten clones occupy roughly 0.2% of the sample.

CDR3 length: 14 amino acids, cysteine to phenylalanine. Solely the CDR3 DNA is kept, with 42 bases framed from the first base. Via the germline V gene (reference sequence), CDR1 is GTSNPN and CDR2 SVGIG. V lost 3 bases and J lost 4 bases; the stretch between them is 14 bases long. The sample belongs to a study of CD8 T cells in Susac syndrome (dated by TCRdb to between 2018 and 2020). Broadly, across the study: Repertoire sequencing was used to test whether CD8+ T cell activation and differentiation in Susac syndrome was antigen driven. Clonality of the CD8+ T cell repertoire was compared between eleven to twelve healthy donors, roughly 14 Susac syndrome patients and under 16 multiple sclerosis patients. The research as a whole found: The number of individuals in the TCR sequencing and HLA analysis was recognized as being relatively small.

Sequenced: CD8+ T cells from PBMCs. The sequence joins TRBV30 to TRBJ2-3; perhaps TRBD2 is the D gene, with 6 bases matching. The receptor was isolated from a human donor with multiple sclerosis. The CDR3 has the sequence CAWSVNGGADTQYF. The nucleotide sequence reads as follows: TGTGCCTGGAGCGTAAACGGAGGGGCAGATACGCAGTATTTT.